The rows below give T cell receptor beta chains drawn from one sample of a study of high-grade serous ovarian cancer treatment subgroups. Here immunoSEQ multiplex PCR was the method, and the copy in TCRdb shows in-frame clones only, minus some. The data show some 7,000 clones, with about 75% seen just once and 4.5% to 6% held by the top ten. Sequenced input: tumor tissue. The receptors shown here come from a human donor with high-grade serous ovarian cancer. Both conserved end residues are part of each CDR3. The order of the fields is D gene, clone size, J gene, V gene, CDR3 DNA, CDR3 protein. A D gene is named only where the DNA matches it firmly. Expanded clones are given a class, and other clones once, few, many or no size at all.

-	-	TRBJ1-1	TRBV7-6	TGTGCCAGCAGCTTATCCCCCGTATCCGCTGAAGCTTTCTTT	CASSLSPVSAEAFF
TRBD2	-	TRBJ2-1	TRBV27	TGTGCCAGCAGTTTAGGGGGGGGTGGTTCCTCCTACAATGAGCAGTTCTTC	CASSLGGGGSSYNEQFF
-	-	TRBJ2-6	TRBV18	TGTGCCAGCTCACAAACCGGGACGGCTAGCTCTGGGGCCAACGTCCTGACTTTC	CASSQTGTASSGANVLTF
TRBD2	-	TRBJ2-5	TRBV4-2	TGTGCCAGCAGCCAGACGACTAGCGGGGGGGCAGAGACCCAGTACTTC	CASSQTTSGGAETQYF
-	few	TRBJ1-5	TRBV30	TGTGCCTGGAGTCTCCAGGTCAATCAGCCCCAGCATTTT	CAWSLQVNQPQHF
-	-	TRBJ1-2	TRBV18	TGTGCCAGCTCATCCAAAGGGGGAACCTATGGCTACACCTTC	CASSSKGGTYGYTF
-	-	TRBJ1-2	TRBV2	TGTGCCAGCAGAGCAACGGGACGGCGAAACTATGGCTACACCTTC	CASRATGRRNYGYTF
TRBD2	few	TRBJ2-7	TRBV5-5	TGTGCCAGCAGCTTGGCTAGCGGACAATCCTACGAGCAGTACTTC	CASSLASGQSYEQYF
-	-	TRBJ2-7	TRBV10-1	TGCGCCAGCAGCCCCGGGCTGAGGGAGCAGTACTTC	CASSPGLREQYF
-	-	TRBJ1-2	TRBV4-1	TGCGCCAGCAGCCAAGGGGGGGGCAGGACTAACTATGGCTACACCTTC	CASSQGGGRTNYGYTF
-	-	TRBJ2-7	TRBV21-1	TGTGCCAGCTTAAGCGGGGATAACTCCTACGAGCAGTACTTC	CASLSGDNSYEQYF
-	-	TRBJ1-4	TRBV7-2	TGTGCCAGCAGCCTACCCTGGACCCCAGGAGCAACTAATGAAAAACTGTTTTTT	CASSLPWTPGATNEKLFF
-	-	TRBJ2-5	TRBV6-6	TGTGCCAGCCGCCCTGGGGGAGGCCAAGAGACCCAGTACTTC	CASRPGGGQETQYF
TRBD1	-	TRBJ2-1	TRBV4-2	TGTGCCAGCAGCCAAGACAGGGGGTACCACAATGAGCAGTTCTTC	CASSQDRGYHNEQFF
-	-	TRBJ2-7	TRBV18	TGTGCCAGCTCACAACAGGGTACATTCCCTAACGAGCAGTACTTC	CASSQQGTFPNEQYF
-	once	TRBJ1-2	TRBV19	TGTGCCAGTAGTCGGGCCTCCGATTTCTATGGCTACACCTTC	CASSRASDFYGYTF
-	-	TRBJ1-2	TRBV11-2	TGTGCCAGCAGCTTAGAGGCGGGAGGCTACACCTTC	CASSLEAGGYTF
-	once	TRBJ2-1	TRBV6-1	TGTGCCAGTCAGAGGACCTTGTACAATGAGCAGTTCTTC	CASQRTLYNEQFF
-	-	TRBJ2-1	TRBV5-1	TGCGCCAGCAGCTTGGGGGAGTGGCCCCAAAACAATGAGCAGTTCTTC	CASSLGEWPQNNEQFF
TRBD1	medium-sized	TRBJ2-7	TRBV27	TGTGCCAGCATACGACAGGGGACACGCGAGCAGTACTTC	CASIRQGTREQYF
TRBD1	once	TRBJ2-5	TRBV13	TGTGCCAGCAGCTTCCGGACAGGGTCGTACCAAGAGACCCAGTACTTC	CASSFRTGSYQETQYF
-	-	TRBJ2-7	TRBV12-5	TGTGCTAGTGGTCCGCATTCAGGGGTCTTCGAGCAGTACTTC	CASGPHSGVFEQYF
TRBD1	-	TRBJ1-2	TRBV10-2	TGCGCCAGCAACCCGACAGGGGGCCCCTCCAGTGATGGCTACACCTTC	CASNPTGGPSSDGYTF
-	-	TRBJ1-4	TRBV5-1	TGCGCCAGCAGCTATGACCCGCTAAGGGGGGATGAAAAACTGTTTTTT	CASSYDPLRGDEKLFF
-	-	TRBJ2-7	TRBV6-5	TGTGCCAGCAGTTACTCCGGGACCTACTACGAGCAGTACTTC	CASSYSGTYYEQYF
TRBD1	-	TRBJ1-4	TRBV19	TGTGCCAGTAGTATTCACAGGGGCAGTGAAAAACTGTTTTTT	CASSIHRGSEKLFF